Presented here are 11 T cell receptor beta chains from one specimen sequenced in a study of blood T cell repertoires in COVID-19. The data were produced by immunoSEQ multiplex PCR, yet TCRdb's version contains in-frame clones alone and is incomplete. The table shows roughly 500,000 clones, with around 89% occurring only once. Material: PBMCs or T cells enriched from blood (not recorded which). Receptors were obtained from a woman in her thirties or forties who had recovered from COVID-19.

The genes are TRBV7-2 and TRBJ2-5, with TRBD2 matching 10 bases. Trimming removed 2 bases from V and 1 base from J; junction bases left unmatched: 1. The CDR3 covers 15 residues. The germline V gene has CDR1 SGHTA and CDR2 FQGNSA. For the CDR3, the DNA is TGTGCCAGCAGCTTAACTAGCGGGGTCCAAGAGACCCAGTACTTC. Its protein is CASSLTSGVQETQYF.

The CDR3 region has the DNA TGTGCCAGCACCCCCGCTTGGGGAGGGAACACAGATACGCAGTATTTT. Translated: CASTPAWGGNTDTQYF. This chain connects TRBV5-6 to TRBJ2-3, with 7 bases identical to TRBD2. Germline CDR1 SGHDT, CDR2 YYEEEE. This CDR3 is built from 16 residues. The V and J ends lost 6 bases and 2 bases, in that order; junction bases with no gene match: 12.

The CDR3 loop is CASSMDEGRGLNQPQHF. CDR3 coding DNA: TGTGCCAGTAGTATGGATGAGGGGAGGGGGTTGAATCAGCCCCAGCATTTT. The chain couples TRBV19 to TRBJ1-5; D may be TRBD1 (6 bases). The CDR3 is made up of 17 amino acids. V was trimmed by 3 bases and J by 4 bases, leaving 19 bases between them. Germline V gives CDR1 LNHDA, CDR2 SQIVND (reference sequence).

J is TRBJ2-5 and V is TRBV30, with D unclear. Looked up from germline, CDR1 is GTSNPN and CDR2 is SVGIG (reference sequence). This CDR3 has 13 residues. Between the trimmed V and J ends, which lost 0 bases and 5 bases, there was a span of 10 bases. Here the CDR3 reads CAWSVPRQETQYF. The CDR3 nucleotides read TGTGCCTGGAGTGTGCCTAGGCAGGAGACCCAGTACTTC.

CDR3 nucleotide sequence: TGTGCCAGCAGGGGCATGGTGGGGCTGGTCTCCTACGAGCAGTACTTC. Amino acids: CASRGMVGLVSYEQYF. The rearrangement uses TRBV2 and TRBJ2-7; D might be TRBD1 (5 bases). V was clipped by 6 bases and J by 0 bases, with 18 bases between them. This CDR3 spans 16 amino acids. Germline lookup yields CDR1 SNHLY and CDR2 FYNNEI.

V usage is TRBV19 and J usage is TRBJ2-1, with D perhaps matching TRBD1 (7 bases). The germline V gene has CDR1 LNHDA and CDR2 SQIVND (reference sequence). V was cut by 6 bases and J by 5 bases, with 11 bases left in between. This CDR3 is built from 13 residues. Written as DNA, the CDR3 is TGTGCCAGTAGGGGGGGACAGCACAATGAGCAGTTCTTC. Its protein product is CASRGGQHNEQFF.

The chain carries TRBV6-5 and TRBJ1-1, with D perhaps TRBD1 (5 bases). The CDR3 has 15 amino acids. Germline CDR1 reads MNHEY; CDR2 reads SVGAGI. Trimming left V 8 bases short and J 6 bases short, with 22 bases between. CDR3 sequence reads: CASHGGPSGISEAFF. CDR3 bases: TGTGCCAGCCACGGGGGTCCCTCGGGAATCTCTGAAGCTTTCTTT.

This chain joins TRBV7-2 and TRBJ1-4; TRBD1 matches at 8 bases. V was pared by 5 bases and J by 5 bases, with 7 bases of the junction left unmatched. Per germline, CDR1 SGHTA and CDR2 FQGNSA. The CDR3 loop spans 15 amino acids. This CDR3 reads CASSPRGQANEKLFF. CDR3 sequence (DNA): TGTGCCAGCAGCCCAAGGGGACAGGCCAATGAAAAACTGTTTTTT.

This clone has just one count. The chain links TRBV12-3 or TRBV12-4 to TRBJ2-1; 7 bases map to TRBD1. V lost 3 bases, J lost 10 bases, and 6 bases stayed unmatched. The CDR3 is 13 amino acids. CDR3 DNA sequence: TGTGCCAGCAGTTTTCCGACAGGGAAGGAGCAGTTCTTC. Translation: CASSFPTGKEQFF.

The J gene is TRBJ2-3, the V gene TRBV19, with 8 bases identical to TRBD2. Germline V gives CDR1 LNHDA, CDR2 SQIVND (reference sequence). This CDR3 is 18 amino acids long. V gave up 6 bases and J gave up 3 bases; unmatched junction bases: 17. DNA of the CDR3: TGTGCCAGTAGACCTATCCGGGGGGCGGGAGGATTAACAGATACGCAGTATTTT. It is translated as CASRPIRGAGGLTDTQYF. Drawing the rest from reference TRBV19 and TRBJ2-3, the complete variable domain is DGGITQSPKYLFRKEGQNVTLSCEQNLNHDAMYWYRQDPGQGLRLIYYSQIVNDFQKGDIAEGYSVSREKKESFPLTVTSAQKNPTAFYLCASRPIRGAGGLTDTQYFGPGTRLTVL.

V is TRBV7-8 and J is TRBJ1-6; D is unresolved. The V and J ends lost 2 bases and 9 bases respectively, with 14 bases between them. The germline V gene has CDR1 SGHVS and CDR2 FQNEAQ. The CDR3 runs to 15 residues. CDR3: CASSLSVHGGSPLHF. In DNA form, the CDR3 reads TGTGCCAGCAGCTTATCGGTGCACGGTGGTTCACCCCTCCACTTT.